Presented here are 17 T cell receptor beta chains from one specimen sequenced in a study of OX40 agonist ivuxolimab in advanced cancers. Method: immunoSEQ multiplex PCR; TCRdb's copy keeps in-frame clones and lacks some. The data contain tens of thousands of clones, roughly 84% of them seen just once; the ten biggest clones take up less than 15%. This material consisted of CD4+ or CD8+ T cells sorted from blood, taken in a trial of the OX40 agonist ivuxolimab. Receptors were obtained from an adult with an advanced solid tumor such as melanoma, head and neck, liver or kidney cancer.

This clone was found once. Other DNA sequences in the same sample also yield this CDR3. The chain employs TRBV7-2 and TRBJ2-1; 9 positions match TRBD2. Germline CDR1 and CDR2: SGHTA and FQGNSA. Unmatched junction bases numbered 1, after V lost 2 bases and J lost 2 bases. This CDR3 is 15 amino acids long. The CDR3 is CASSLTSGPYNEQFF. The CDR3, as DNA: TGTGCCAGCAGCTTAACTAGCGGGCCCTACAATGAGCAGTTCTTC.

The chain links TRBV19 to TRBJ2-7, with 10 bases identical to TRBD1. There are 14 residues in the CDR3. Trimming removed 8 bases from V and 2 bases from J; junction bases left unmatched: 6. The V gene's germline CDR1 is LNHDA and CDR2 SQIVND (reference sequence). CDR3 bases: TGTGCCAGTTCCGACAGGGGGCTTGCCTACGAGCAGTACTTC. This encodes CASSDRGLAYEQYF. Filled out from reference TRBV19 and TRBJ2-7, the complete variable domain reads DGGITQSPKYLFRKEGQNVTLSCEQNLNHDAMYWYRQDPGQGLRLIYYSQIVNDFQKGDIAEGYSVSREKKESFPLTVTSAQKNPTAFYLCASSDRGLAYEQYFGPGTRLTVT.

The chain joins TRBV28 to TRBJ2-7; 7 nucleotides line up with TRBD1. This CDR3 is built from 14 residues. The V segment lost 1 base and the J segment 5 bases; nucleotides outside the gene matches: 5. CDR1 and CDR2 from the germline V gene are MDHEN and SYDVKM. CDR3 residues: CASSLSGTVDEQYF. In nucleotides, the CDR3 is TGTGCCAGCAGTTTATCAGGGACAGTGGACGAGCAGTACTTC.

This chain connects TRBV29-1 to TRBJ1-2, with unresolved D. Trimming removed 5 bases from V and 8 bases from J, with 12 bases in between. Germline loops: CDR1 SQVTM, CDR2 ANQGSEA. The CDR3 has 11 residues. The CDR3 spells CSVNTPGGYTF. The CDR3 DNA reads as TGCAGCGTTAATACCCCGGGAGGCTACACCTTC. Variable domain in full (rest from reference TRBV29-1 and TRBJ1-2): SAVISQKPSRDICQRGTSLTIQCQVDSQVTMMFWYRQQPGQSLTLIATANQGSEATYESGFVIDKFPISRPNLTFSTLTVSNMSPEDSSIYLCSVNTPGGYTFGSGTRLTVV.

The chain carries TRBV4-3 and TRBJ2-3, with a possible D match to TRBD2 (6 bases). This CDR3 is 16 amino acids long. V gave up 5 bases and J gave up 7 bases, with 22 bases separating them. Germline-derived CDR1 and CDR2 are LGHNA and YSLEER. The CDR3 nucleotides are TGCGCCAGCAGCGCAACTAGCAACCCCCCCCTGCATACGCAGTATTTT. It is translated as CASSATSNPPLHTQYF.

The chain couples TRBV6-1 to TRBJ2-2, with D hard to call. There are 15 residues in the CDR3. Trimming removed 5 bases at V and 7 bases at J, with 17 bases between. Germline V lookup: CDR1 MNHNS, CDR2 SASEGT. The CDR3 spells CASSPKAVLSGELFF. The CDR3 DNA reads TGTGCCAGCAGTCCCAAGGCGGTTTTAAGCGGGGAGCTGTTTTTT.

The J gene is TRBJ1-1, the V gene TRBV29-1; D unresolved. The CDR3 consists of 10 residues. V gave up 7 bases and J gave up 3 bases, with 6 bases separating them. CDR1 and CDR2 (germline): SQVTM, ANQGSEA. The CDR3 reads CSALYTEAFF. In DNA form, the CDR3 reads TGCAGCGCCTTATACACTGAAGCTTTCTTT.

This clone came up a few times. V gene TRBV5-1 combines with J gene TRBJ2-1, with 10 nucleotides matching TRBD2. With 4 bases clipped from V and 7 bases from J, the junction kept 14 bases outside the gene matches. The CDR3 is 17 amino acids. CDR1 is SGHRS and CDR2 is YFSETQ in the germline V gene. CDR3 loop: CASSLVESGRATNEQFF. In nucleotides, the CDR3 is TGCGCCAGCAGCCTAGTCGAAAGCGGGAGGGCCACAAATGAGCAGTTCTTC.

The chain uses TRBV9 and TRBJ1-1; TRBD1 might be the D (5 bases). Germline CDR1 SGDLS, CDR2 YYNGEE. The CDR3 totals 15 residues. The germline V and J ends were trimmed by 3 bases and 0 bases, with 12 bases remaining between them. The CDR3 loop is CASSEAMGLNTEAFF. The CDR3 DNA reads as TGTGCCAGCAGCGAGGCGATGGGACTGAACACTGAAGCTTTCTTT.

The chain links TRBV28 to TRBJ1-5, with 10 bases identical to TRBD1. Losses at the gene ends were 3 bases for V and 4 bases for J; bases not matched to a gene: 15. The germline V gene encodes CDR1 MDHEN and CDR2 SYDVKM. This CDR3 has 19 amino acids. CDR3 nucleotides: TGTGCCAGCAGTTTGGACGGACAGGGGGGATACCTTCGTAATCAGCCCCAGCATTTT. It specifies CASSLDGQGGYLRNQPQHF.

This clone was seen just once. The V and J genes are TRBV9 and TRBJ2-3; 7 positions match TRBD2. Germline loops: CDR1 SGDLS, CDR2 YYNGEE. With V trimmed by 4 bases and J by 2 bases, 4 bases remained unmatched. This CDR3 is built from 14 residues. The CDR3 here is CASSSQRDTDTQYF. For the CDR3, the DNA is TGTGCCAGCAGCTCCCAGCGGGACACAGATACGCAGTATTTT. The variable domain in full, completed from reference TRBV9 and TRBJ2-3, reads DSGVTQTPKHLITATGQRVTLRCSPRSGDLSVYWYQQSLDQGLQFLIQYYNGEERAKGNILERFSAQQFPDLHSELNLSSLELGDSALYFCASSSQRDTDTQYFGPGTRLTVL.

This clone was counted a single time. The chain carries TRBV9 and TRBJ1-2; TRBD1 is a possible D gene (5 bases). The ends were cut back, 0 bases at V and 5 bases at J, with 11 bases in the middle. This CDR3 has 14 residues. Germline V CDR1 and CDR2: SGDLS, YYNGEE. CDR3 nucleotide sequence: TGTGCCAGCAGCGTAGGAGGGGTGGATTATGGCTACACCTTC. Translation gives CASSVGGVDYGYTF.

V gene TRBV19 combines with J gene TRBJ2-4; TRBD2 aligns across 8 bases. V shed 11 bases, J shed 7 bases, and the junction held 19 bases outside the gene matches. Germline assignment: CDR1 LNHDA and CDR2 SQIVND (reference sequence). The CDR3 consists of 16 residues. The CDR3 here is CASGSGSNWKENIQYF. CDR3 DNA sequence: TGTGCCTCCGGAAGCGGGAGCAATTGGAAGGAGAACATTCAGTACTTC.

The rearrangement joins TRBV19 to TRBJ1-5, with a tentative D call TRBD1 (5 bases). The CDR3 length is 12 residues. Trimming removed 5 bases at V and 5 bases at J, with 7 bases between. Per the germline V gene, CDR1 is LNHDA and CDR2 is SQIVND (reference sequence). CDR3 in DNA: TGTGCCAGTAGTGGGGGGTATCAGCCCCAGCATTTT. This translates into CASSGGYQPQHF.

The chain recombines TRBV7-3 with TRBJ1-2, with TRBD1 matching over 7 bases. Germline CDR1 is SGHTA and CDR2 is FQGTGA. Trimming removed 5 bases from V and 4 bases from J; junction bases left unmatched: 7. CDR3 length: 14 amino acids. The CDR3 DNA follows: TGTGCCAGCAGCCCCTTTGGGACAGCCTATGGCTACACCTTC. Its translation is CASSPFGTAYGYTF.

This clone was seen more than once but under ten times. This sequence joins TRBV18 and TRBJ1-1; 7 positions match TRBD1. Germline V gives CDR1 KGHSH, CDR2 LQKENI. J lost 7 bases, V lost 6 bases, and 8 bases had no gene match. This CDR3 contains 13 residues. CDR3 residues: CASSQIGDSEAFF. The CDR3 nucleotides are TGTGCCAGCTCTCAAATAGGGGACAGTGAAGCTTTCTTT.

V and J are TRBV29-1 and TRBJ1-2, with 7 bases aligning to TRBD1. Germline CDR1 SQVTM, CDR2 ANQGSEA. The CDR3 has 12 amino acids. V shed 3 bases, J shed 8 bases, and the junction held 6 bases outside the gene matches. This CDR3 is CSVDEGAFGYTF. As DNA, the CDR3 is TGCAGCGTTGATGAGGGGGCGTTCGGCTACACCTTC. The full variable domain, with the rest looked up from reference TRBV29-1 and TRBJ1-2, is SAVISQKPSRDICQRGTSLTIQCQVDSQVTMMFWYRQQPGQSLTLIATANQGSEATYESGFVIDKFPISRPNLTFSTLTVSNMSPEDSSIYLCSVDEGAFGYTFGSGTRLTVV.